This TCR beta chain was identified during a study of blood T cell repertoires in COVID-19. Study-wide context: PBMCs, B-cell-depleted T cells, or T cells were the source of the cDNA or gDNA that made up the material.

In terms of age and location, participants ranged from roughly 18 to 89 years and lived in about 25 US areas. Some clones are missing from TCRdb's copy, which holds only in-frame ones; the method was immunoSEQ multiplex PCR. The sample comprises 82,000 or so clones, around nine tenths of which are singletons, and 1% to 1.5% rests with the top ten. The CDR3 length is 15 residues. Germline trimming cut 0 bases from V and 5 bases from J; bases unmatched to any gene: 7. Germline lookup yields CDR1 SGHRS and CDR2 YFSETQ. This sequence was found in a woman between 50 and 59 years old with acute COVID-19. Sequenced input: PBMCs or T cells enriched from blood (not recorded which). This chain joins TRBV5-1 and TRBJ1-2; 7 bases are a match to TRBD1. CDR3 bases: TGCGCCAGCAGCTTGGTTGGGACAGAGCCTTATGGCTACACCTTC. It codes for CASSLVGTEPYGYTF.